The 32 T cell receptor beta chains listed next were all sequenced from one sample in a study of Graves' ophthalmopathy and Graves' hyperthyroidism. The authors amplified TCR beta CDR3 regions, and they did so from RNA transcripts for repertoire sequencing. RT-PCR was first run with HTBI primers, then multiplex PCR in a second round. TCRdb used MiXCR to reprocess the multiplex PCR reads, holding one entry per CDR3 protein. The table lists a few hundred thousand distinct CDR3 sequences, 17% of them singletons. The sequenced sample was peripheral blood. These receptors originate from an adult woman with stable Graves' hyperthyroidism.

The sample holds many counts of this clonotype. The gene calls are TRBV20-1 and TRBJ1-1; D gene unclear. This CDR3 comprises 14 residues. Trimming cost V 5 bases and J 0 bases, with 13 bases left between them. Per the germline V gene, CDR1 is DFQATT and CDR2 is SNEGSKA (reference sequence). CDR3 DNA: TGCAGTGCTCGCGAGGGCCTTATGAACACTGAAGCTTTCTTT. Translated: CSAREGLMNTEAFF.

This clonotype has at least ten counts. The V call is TRBV28, the J call TRBJ2-7; no clear D gene. The germline V gene has CDR1 MDHEN and CDR2 SYDVKM. The ends were cut back, 6 bases at V and 0 bases at J, with 3 bases in the middle. The CDR3 is made up of 11 amino acids. The CDR3, as DNA: TGTGCCAGCAGGGACTCCTACGAGCAGTACTTC. This encodes CASRDSYEQYF.

This clonotype was picked up many times. This chain links TRBV5-1 with TRBJ2-6; TRBD1 matches 7 bases. Germline V gives CDR1 SGHRS, CDR2 YFSETQ. J was trimmed by 0 bases and V by 0 bases; bases with no gene match: 3. The CDR3 runs to 17 residues. CDR3 protein: CASSLVTGVSGANVLTF. CDR3 sequence (DNA): TGCGCCAGCAGCTTGGTTACAGGGGTCTCTGGGGCCAACGTCCTGACTTTC.

This clonotype has ten or more counts. The chain has TRBV10-3 and TRBJ2-5; 8 bases line up with TRBD1. V shed 2 bases and J 5 bases; nucleotides not matched to a gene: 13. Germline V CDR1 and CDR2: ENHRY, SYGVKD. The CDR3 spans 17 residues. For the CDR3, the DNA is TGTGCCATCAGTGAGCCCCACCAGGGGGCTAATCGGGAGACCCAGTACTTC. Its protein product is CAISEPHQGANRETQYF.

This clonotype has at least ten counts. The genes are TRBV6-5 and TRBJ2-7; either TRBD1 or TRBD2 may supply D (5 bases each). V was pared by 6 bases and J by 4 bases, with 7 bases between. CDR1 and CDR2 from the germline V gene are MNHEY and SVGAGI. There are 11 residues in the CDR3. The CDR3 here is CASRGPYEQYF. CDR3 nucleotide sequence: TGTGCCAGCAGGGGACCATACGAGCAGTACTTC.

In this sample, this clonotype turned up many times. Compared with germline, one end of the junction differs, possibly owing to a read error. V usage is TRBV28 and J usage is TRBJ2-7, with a weak D call TRBD1 (5 bases). CDR1 and CDR2 from the germline V gene are MDHEN and SYDVKM. The CDR3 is 13 amino acids. CDR3 residues: CASRPQVRTSLFF. CDR3 nucleotide sequence: TGTGCCAGCAGACCCCAAGTGAGGACATCCTTGTTCTTC.

This clonotype showed up many times. The chain combines TRBV19 with TRBJ2-7; D uncertain. CDR1 and CDR2 from the germline V gene are LNHDA and SQIVND (reference sequence). Trimming took 4 bases from V and 0 from J, leaving 7 bases between them. The CDR3 runs 13 residues. The DNA of the CDR3 is TGTGCCAGTAGTAACCGCCTCTCCTACGAGCAGTACTTC. Translation: CASSNRLSYEQYF.

This clonotype has a count of ten or more. CDR3: CSVSLAGGQAYEQYF. CDR3 coding DNA: TGCAGCGTTAGTCTAGCGGGAGGTCAGGCCTACGAGCAGTACTTC. The chain uses TRBV29-1 and TRBJ2-7; 11 bases match TRBD2. Germline V gene data show CDR1 as SQVTM and CDR2 as ANQGSEA. Germline trimming cut 5 bases from V and 2 bases from J; bases unmatched to any gene: 8. This CDR3 spans 15 amino acids.

In its sample, this clonotype was seen many times. This rearrangement joins TRBV6-6 to TRBJ2-7; a possible D gene is TRBD2 (7 bases). This CDR3 is built from 12 residues. The germline V and J ends were trimmed by 9 bases and 2 bases, with 11 bases remaining between them. Per germline, CDR1 MNHNY and CDR2 SVGAGI (reference sequence). The CDR3 spells CASGGGAYEQYF. CDR3 nucleotides: TGTGCCAGTGGAGGGGGGGCCTACGAGCAGTACTTC.

This clonotype was counted many times. The chain carries TRBV12-3 or TRBV12-4 and TRBJ1-2, with D possibly being TRBD1 (5 bases). The ends were cut back, 7 bases at V and 7 bases at J, with 16 bases in the middle. This CDR3 has 13 residues. CDR3 sequence (DNA): TGTGCCAGCATTGGCGGGGGGTTTAGTGGCTACACCTTC. This sequence encodes CASIGGGFSGYTF.

This clonotype was seen at least ten times. The V and J genes are TRBV5-1 and TRBJ2-7; D is unclear. The CDR3 length is 12 residues. Germline CDR1 and CDR2: SGHRS and YFSETQ. Trimming removed 2 bases at V and 0 bases at J, with 3 bases between. CDR3 amino acids: CASSFNSYEQYF. Here the CDR3 DNA reads TGCGCCAGCAGCTTTAACTCCTACGAGCAGTACTTC.

This clonotype was picked up many times. V gene TRBV7-2 combines with J gene TRBJ1-2, with D possibly TRBD1 on 6 matching bases. CDR3 length: 14 residues. V lost 4 bases and J 4 bases, leaving 13 bases between the germline ends. Germline V CDR1 and CDR2: SGHTA, FQGNSA. The CDR3 is CASSSTGTRYGYTF. For the CDR3, the DNA is TGTGCCAGCAGCTCAACCGGGACACGCTATGGCTACACCTTC.

This clonotype was recorded many times. For the CDR3, the DNA is TGTGCCAGCAGCTTCCCGGGACAGGGAGAAAGGGAGCAGTACTTC. It translates to CASSFPGQGEREQYF. This sequence joins TRBV25-1 and TRBJ2-7, with TRBD1 matching 9 bases. The CDR3 covers 15 residues. Germline V gene data show CDR1 as MGHDK and CDR2 as SYGVNS. Trimming removed 6 bases from V and 7 bases from J; junction bases left unmatched: 13.

The rearrangement joins TRBV19 to TRBJ1-2; 10 positions agree with TRBD1. The CDR3 runs to 13 residues. The germline V gene encodes CDR1 LNHDA and CDR2 SQIVND (reference sequence). Trimming cost V 6 bases and J 8 bases; bases outside gene matches: 6. CDR3 loop: CASRGQGEHGYTF. The DNA of the CDR3 is TGTGCCAGTAGAGGACAGGGGGAACACGGCTACACCTTC.

Many counts were recorded for this clonotype. The rearrangement links TRBV30 to TRBJ2-5; D call uncertain. In germline, CDR1 is GTSNPN, CDR2 SVGIG (reference sequence). CDR3 size: 16 residues. V was shortened by 1 base and J by 4 bases, with 19 bases between the two germline ends. CDR3 coding DNA: TGTGCCTGGAGTGCCCCGTCGTCTGTAGACTCAGAGACCCAGTACTTC. Protein: CAWSAPSSVDSETQYF.

The rearrangement uses TRBV19 and TRBJ1-1; a weak D match, TRBD1 (6 bases). Looked up from germline, CDR1 is LNHDA and CDR2 is SQIVND (reference sequence). The length of the CDR3 is 16 residues. Trimming shortened V by 5 bases and J by 0 bases, and 16 bases separated the two germline ends. Here the CDR3 reads CASSVTGTLMNTEAFF. In DNA, the CDR3 is TGTGCCAGTAGTGTGACCGGGACACTCATGAACACTGAAGCTTTCTTT.

This clonotype was detected ten times or more. This chain connects TRBV20-1 to TRBJ2-7; D is uncertain. CDR1 DFQATT and CDR2 SNEGSKA come from the germline V gene (reference sequence). The CDR3 is 12 residues long. With 1 base removed from V and 5 bases from J, the gap between germline ends came to 9 bases. For the CDR3, the DNA is TGCAGTGCTAGAGTGGCCGAGGACGAGCAGTACTTC. Protein: CSARVAEDEQYF.

This rearrangement joins TRBV12-5 to TRBJ1-1, with 10 bases that match TRBD1. The germline CDR1 and CDR2 sequences are LGHNT and FRNRAP. The CDR3 spans 21 residues. Unmatched junction bases numbered 16, after V lost 0 bases and J lost 0 bases. CDR3 in DNA: TGTGCTAGTGGTTTGGTGTCGGGGGGGACAGGGGCTCTGACCATGAACACTGAAGCTTTCTTT. It encodes CASGLVSGGTGALTMNTEAFF.

This clonotype was found many times. V and J are TRBV7-6 and TRBJ1-1; D is uncertain. The CDR3 runs 14 residues. CDR1 is SGHVS, CDR2 FNYEAQ, per germline. V was trimmed by 5 bases and J by 4 bases, leaving 14 bases between them. The CDR3 DNA is TGTGCCAGCAGCCCCTGGGCAGGCCCCACTGAAGCTTTCTTT. Encoded protein: CASSPWAGPTEAFF.

This clonotype was counted ten times or more. This chain joins TRBV10-1 and TRBJ2-2; 7 bases are shared with TRBD1. CDR1 is WNHNN and CDR2 is SYGVQD in the germline V gene (reference sequence). J lost 3 bases, V lost 8 bases, and 3 bases had no gene match. This CDR3 has 13 amino acids. CDR3 coding DNA: TGCGCCAGCTACGACAGGGACACCGGGGAGCTGTTTTTT. Protein product: CASYDRDTGELFF.

In this sample, this clonotype turned up many times. V usage is TRBV28 and J usage is TRBJ2-4; D gene ambiguous. CDR1 and CDR2 from the germline V gene are MDHEN and SYDVKM. Between the trimmed V and J ends, which lost 4 bases and 6 bases, there was a span of 13 bases. The CDR3 has 14 amino acids. The CDR3 protein is CASSSPLGINIQYF. The CDR3 DNA is TGTGCCAGCAGTTCTCCATTGGGGATAAACATTCAGTACTTC.

A word on this clonotype: A read error may be the cause here, since a much bigger clone is one base away. V gene TRBV7-9 combines with J gene TRBJ1-1; D not certain. The germline V gene encodes CDR1 SEHNR and CDR2 FQNEAQ (reference sequence). The CDR3 runs 14 residues. This CDR3 reads CASSPAAGGSEACF. In DNA, the CDR3 is TGTGCCAGCAGCCCCGCGGCAGGAGGGTCTGAAGCTTGCTTT.

This clonotype was counted at least ten times. The chain recombines TRBV28 with TRBJ1-2, with no clear D. The CDR3 sequence is 13 residues long. V was shortened by 7 bases and J by 3 bases, with 12 bases between the two germline ends. Per the germline V gene, CDR1 is MDHEN and CDR2 is SYDVKM. For the CDR3, the DNA is TGTGCCAGCACCCTGCCTGGCTACTATGGCTACACCTTC. It specifies CASTLPGYYGYTF.

This chain uses TRBV6-2 or TRBV6-3 with TRBJ1-2; TRBD1 is a possible D gene (6 bases). The ends were cut back, 1 base at V and 0 bases at J, with 18 bases in the middle. This CDR3 is 18 amino acids long. CDR1 and CDR2 (germline): MNHEY, SVGEGT. CDR3 DNA: TGTGCCAGCAGTTACTACCGCGCCCGGGACATTCCTAACTATGGCTACACCTTC. This gives the protein CASSYYRARDIPNYGYTF.

This clonotype was counted ten times or more. This chain uses TRBV6-2 or TRBV6-3 with TRBJ2-7, with a possible D match to TRBD1 (6 bases). The CDR3 is 18 residues long. Trimming removed 5 bases at V and 2 bases at J, with 25 bases between. The germline V gene encodes CDR1 MNHEY and CDR2 SVGEGT. This CDR3 reads CASSPVDWRTAQTYEQYF. The CDR3 DNA follows: TGTGCCAGCAGTCCCGTGGATTGGAGGACAGCCCAAACCTACGAGCAGTACTTC.

This clonotype was found many times. DNA of the CDR3: TGTGCCAGCAGTGATCCCCAGGGGGGGGACACTGAAGCTTTCTTT. Its protein is CASSDPQGGDTEAFF. The chain has TRBV25-1 and TRBJ1-1, with 7 positions matching TRBD1. Losses at the gene ends were 3 bases for V and 3 bases for J; bases not matched to a gene: 7. This CDR3 spans 15 amino acids. Germline V lookup: CDR1 MGHDK, CDR2 SYGVNS.

Regarding this clonotype: The conserved final phenylalanine or tryptophan is absent from the CDR3, which likely points to a read error. The DNA is left out, because the CDR3 cannot be placed on it with certainty; the CDR3 is given as TCRdb lists it. The chain couples TRBV12-3 or TRBV12-4 to TRBJ2-2; TRBD2 was called by the table and not checked on the DNA. The CDR3 comprises 17 residues, both ends counted. The CDR3 loop is CASSEPFLAGGTGELWL.

There are many counts of this clonotype. This chain links TRBV6-5 with TRBJ2-7; 7 nucleotides match TRBD2. The CDR3 has 11 residues. Germline loops: CDR1 MNHEY, CDR2 SVGAGI. Trimming took 8 bases from V and 5 from J; bases not matched to a gene: 3. The CDR3 bases are TGTGCCAGCGGGGGGGTGCACGAGCAGTACTTC. Amino acid sequence: CASGGVHEQYF.

The chain couples TRBV6-2 or TRBV6-3 to TRBJ1-1; no definite D call. This CDR3 comprises 15 residues. Trimming removed 1 base from V and 0 bases from J, with 9 bases in between. CDR1 is MNHEY and CDR2 is SVGEGT in the germline V gene. The CDR3 nucleotides read TGTGCCAGCAGTTACTTGGCCACCTTGAACACTGAAGCTTTCTTT. Encoded protein: CASSYLATLNTEAFF.

In this sample, this clonotype turned up many times. V and J are TRBV5-1 and TRBJ2-4, with D perhaps matching TRBD1 or TRBD2 (5 bases each). The CDR3 has 16 residues. V was shortened by 0 bases and J by 0 bases, with 10 bases between the two germline ends. Germline V lookup: CDR1 SGHRS, CDR2 YFSETQ. DNA of the CDR3: TGCGCCAGCAGCTTGGGGGGGATTCTAGCCAAAAACATTCAGTACTTC. Translated: CASSLGGILAKNIQYF.

This clonotype was counted many times. The chain has TRBV19 and TRBJ2-7; 7 nucleotides align to TRBD1. The length of the CDR3 is 14 residues. Germline V gene lookup returns CDR1 LNHDA and CDR2 SQIVND (reference sequence). Trimming cost V 3 bases and J 3 bases; bases outside gene matches: 5. The DNA of the CDR3 is TGTGCCAGTAGTATCCAGCAGGGGGACTACGAGCAGTACTTC. Its protein is CASSIQQGDYEQYF.

This clonotype was found a few times. The V and J genes are TRBV27 and TRBJ1-5; 7 positions match TRBD1. The CDR3 extends over 13 amino acids. After removal of 8 bases from V and 5 bases from J, the junction contained 6 bases not matched to a gene. CDR1 and CDR2 (germline): MNHEY, SMNVEV (reference sequence). The CDR3: CASPLTGHQPQHF. The CDR3 DNA is TGTGCCAGCCCCCTGACAGGGCATCAGCCCCAGCATTTT.